The next 24 T cell receptor beta chains were all read from a single sample in a study of neurological immune-mediated disorders. TCRdb ran MiXCR on the 5' RACE reads and lists one entry per CDR3 protein. The table has roughly 80,000 distinct CDR3 sequences, approximately 10% seen once. Material: PBMCs. These receptors all stem from a man between 40 and 49 years old in good health.

About this clonotype itself: A much larger clone lies a single base off, so this may be a read error. The chain employs TRBV20-1 and TRBJ1-5, with a weak D call TRBD1 (5 bases). Looked up from germline, CDR1 is DFQATT and CDR2 is SNEGSKA (reference sequence). The CDR3 consists of 15 residues. The CDR3 nucleotides read TGCAGTGTTAGAGCGGGGGAGAATCGCAATCAGCCCCAGCATTTT. This codes for CSVRAGENRNQPQHF.

CDR3 protein: CASSARTGAPQETQYF. CDR3 bases: TGTGCCAGCAGTGCCAGGACAGGGGCCCCCCAAGAGACCCAGTACTTC. V is TRBV12-3 or TRBV12-4 and J is TRBJ2-5; TRBD1 aligns across 9 bases. V trimming: 5 bases; J trimming: 1 base; junction bases outside the gene matches: 8. The CDR3 runs to 16 residues.

This clonotype was found a few times. CDR3 sequence: CASSPLGWTEAFF. For the CDR3, the DNA is TGTGCCAGCAGCCCACTAGGTTGGACTGAAGCTTTCTTT. The V gene is TRBV14, the J gene TRBJ1-1; no reliable D call. CDR1 and CDR2 from the germline V gene are SGHDN and FVKESK. Trimming stripped 4 bases from V and 5 bases from J, with 11 bases between. The CDR3 contains 13 residues.

This clonotype was seen repeatedly, ten times or more. V gene TRBV5-1 combines with J gene TRBJ2-7; 9 bases match TRBD2. With V trimmed by 4 bases and J by 0 bases, 14 bases remained unmatched. Germline V gene data show CDR1 as SGHRS and CDR2 as YFSETQ. This CDR3 is built from 18 residues. CDR3 nucleotides: TGCGCCAGCAGCCCAAGGGCTACGGGACTAGCAGGCTCCTACGAGCAGTACTTC. Translated: CASSPRATGLAGSYEQYF.

The chain recombines TRBV12-3 or TRBV12-4 with TRBJ1-1; weak D call: TRBD1 (6 bases). The ends were cut back, 4 bases at V and 4 bases at J, with 13 bases in the middle. CDR3 length: 14 amino acids. The CDR3 nucleotides are TGTGCCAGCAGTTCACGGGGGGCTGGCACTGAAGCTTTCTTT. This codes for CASSSRGAGTEAFF.

This clonotype was seen more than once but under ten times. A read error is possible here, since a much larger clone lies one base away. This chain joins TRBV7-2 and TRBJ2-2, with D maybe TRBD2 (5 bases). There are 12 residues in the CDR3. The germline V gene encodes CDR1 SGHTA and CDR2 FQGNSA. Trimming removed 4 bases at V and 7 bases at J, with 7 bases between. CDR3 nucleotide sequence: TGTGCCAGCAGCTACGGGGTCGGGGAGCTGTTTTTT. Encoded protein: CASSYGVGELFF.

A word on this clonotype: Without the conserved terminal phenylalanine or tryptophan, this CDR3 likely stems from a read error. The chain uses TRBV6-5 and TRBJ2-1; TRBD2 is a possible D gene (6 bases). Germline V gene sequence: CDR1 MNHEY, CDR2 SVGAGI. The ends were cut back, 8 bases at V and 5 bases at J, with 19 bases in the middle. The CDR3 has 15 amino acids. The CDR3 nucleotides are TGTGCCAGCCGACGGGGGACGGGCTGGGACAATGAGCAGTTCCTC. This translates into CASRRGTGWDNEQFL.

This clonotype was detected ten times or more. The rearrangement uses TRBV20-1 and TRBJ2-5; D perhaps matches TRBD1 (6 bases). CDR3 length: 14 amino acids. Deletions cut 6 bases from V and 5 bases from J, with 19 bases between. The germline V gene has CDR1 DFQATT and CDR2 SNEGSKA (reference sequence). The CDR3 protein is CSAIGQFEGETQYF. CDR3 nucleotide sequence: TGCAGTGCCATTGGACAGTTCGAGGGGGAGACCCAGTACTTC.

In this sample, this clonotype turned up many times. The chain has TRBV5-1 and TRBJ1-1; unclear D gene. Trimming removed 3 bases at V and 3 bases at J, with 9 bases between. Germline V gene data show CDR1 as SGHRS and CDR2 as YFSETQ. There are 13 residues in the CDR3. The DNA of the CDR3 is TGCGCCAGCAGCTCCCCTGCCGACACTGAAGCTTTCTTT. Amino acids: CASSSPADTEAFF.

This clonotype was observed at least ten times. The chain joins TRBV24-1 to TRBJ2-2; 7 bases line up with TRBD1. Trimming took 9 bases from V and 5 from J; bases not matched to a gene: 5. CDR1 is KGHDR and CDR2 is SFDVKD in the germline V gene. The CDR3 extends over 13 amino acids. The chain's CDR3 is CATRDRVTGELFF. CDR3 in DNA: TGTGCCACCCGAGACAGGGTGACCGGGGAGCTGTTTTTT.

Ten or more counts support this clonotype. The J gene is TRBJ2-3, the V gene TRBV10-3; D may be TRBD2 (6 bases). Germline lookup yields CDR1 ENHRY and CDR2 SYGVKD. Trimming left V 5 bases short and J 5 bases short, with 11 bases between. This CDR3 spans 13 amino acids. CDR3 bases: TGTGCCATCAGTCGACTAGTGCTAGATACGCAGTATTTT. Encoded protein: CAISRLVLDTQYF.

This clonotype was detected many times. The rearrangement joins TRBV7-9 to TRBJ1-6, with no clear D. The V gene's germline CDR1 is SEHNR and CDR2 FQNEAQ (reference sequence). The CDR3 loop spans 14 amino acids. The V and J ends lost 4 bases and 7 bases respectively, with 11 bases between them. The CDR3 is CASSSVGWNSPLHF. CDR3 nucleotides: TGTGCCAGCAGCTCTGTTGGGTGGAATTCACCCCTCCACTTT.

This clonotype was found many times. This rearrangement joins TRBV7-2 to TRBJ2-1; perhaps TRBD2 as D (7 bases). The germline V gene encodes CDR1 SGHTA and CDR2 FQGNSA. The CDR3 sequence is 17 residues long. V was cut by 1 base and J by 0 bases, with 13 bases left in between. The CDR3 region has the DNA TGTGCCAGCAGCTTAGGTGGGGGGGCCCCCTCCTACAATGAGCAGTTCTTC. Translating gives CASSLGGGAPSYNEQFF.

Regarding this clonotype: This may be a read error, as it is one base from a much larger clone. The rearrangement uses TRBV27 and TRBJ2-2, with 9 bases lining up with TRBD2. J gave up 7 bases and V 7 bases, and 16 bases lay outside the gene matches. In germline, CDR1 is MNHEY, CDR2 SMNVEV (reference sequence). CDR3 length equals 17 residues. CDR3 loop: CASTGCWGSGSFGELFF. CDR3 DNA sequence: TGTGCCAGCACCGGGTGTTGGGGTAGCGGGAGCTTCGGGGAGCTGTTTTTT.

This clonotype was detected many times. V is TRBV6-6 and J is TRBJ1-1; D is ambiguous. Trimming removed 8 bases from V and 0 bases from J, with 10 bases in between. Germline lookup yields CDR1 MNHNY and CDR2 SVGAGI (reference sequence). The CDR3 has 13 residues. In DNA, the CDR3 is TGTGCCAGCCCCCGACAACTGAACACTGAAGCTTTCTTT. It codes for CASPRQLNTEAFF.

This clonotype showed up many times. The V and J genes are TRBV3-1 and TRBJ2-3, with TRBD2 as a possible D gene (6 bases). Trimming took off 1 base at V and 4 bases at J, with 21 bases between the two ends. This CDR3 is 18 amino acids long. Germline CDR1 and CDR2: LGHDT and YNNKEL (reference sequence). CDR3 region: CASSQVYRRERSSDTQYF. The CDR3 DNA sequence: TGTGCCAGCAGCCAAGTTTATAGGAGGGAACGATCCTCAGATACGCAGTATTTT.

This clonotype was seen at least ten times. This chain connects TRBV5-1 to TRBJ2-3, with D maybe TRBD2 (6 bases). The V end was cut by 3 bases, the J end by 1 base, with 12 bases between. The CDR3 contains 15 residues. Germline-derived CDR1 and CDR2 are SGHRS and YFSETQ. CDR3 sequence reads: CASSWRRGGTDTQYF. CDR3 DNA sequence: TGCGCCAGCAGCTGGCGGAGGGGAGGCACAGATACGCAGTATTTT.

This clonotype appeared many times. The V gene is TRBV5-6, the J gene TRBJ2-2, with 8 bases lining up with TRBD2. Losses at the gene ends were 4 bases for V and 5 bases for J; bases not matched to a gene: 10. CDR1 is SGHDT and CDR2 is YYEEEE in the germline V gene. This CDR3 comprises 16 residues. The CDR3: CASSPLTSAGTGELFF. Here the CDR3 DNA reads TGTGCCAGCAGCCCCTTGACTAGCGCAGGAACCGGGGAGCTGTTTTTT.

This clonotype has ten or more counts. The CDR3 here is CASSLKITDYSAPPDTQYF. The CDR3 nucleotides read TGTGCCAGCAGCTTAAAAATCACCGACTACTCAGCGCCCCCAGATACGCAGTATTTT. The chain links TRBV7-9 to TRBJ2-3; possible D gene TRBD2, 5 bases. V dropped 2 bases and J dropped 4 bases, with 25 bases sitting between them. The CDR3 spans 19 residues. Looked up from germline, CDR1 is SEHNR and CDR2 is FQNEAQ (reference sequence).

This clonotype appeared many times. V gene TRBV20-1 combines with J gene TRBJ1-1; D remains unclear. With 6 bases removed from V and 0 bases from J, the gap between germline ends came to 11 bases. Germline V gene data show CDR1 as DFQATT and CDR2 as SNEGSKA (reference sequence). The CDR3 covers 13 residues. The CDR3 loop reads CSAPLQMNTEAFF. The DNA of the CDR3 is TGCAGTGCGCCACTTCAAATGAACACTGAAGCTTTCTTT.

This clonotype has ten or more counts. This rearrangement joins TRBV29-1 to TRBJ2-3; D may be TRBD1 (5 bases). Germline V gives CDR1 SQVTM, CDR2 ANQGSEA. V gave up 0 bases and J gave up 2 bases, with 15 bases separating them. This CDR3 spans 16 amino acids. Here the CDR3 reads CSVEEVLGPNTDTQYF. The CDR3 region has the DNA TGCAGCGTTGAAGAGGTACTGGGGCCCAACACAGATACGCAGTATTTT.

This clonotype was seen repeatedly, ten times or more. The chain links TRBV4-2 to TRBJ2-1; TRBD1 matches 9 bases. The CDR3 is 16 residues long. The V and J ends lost 0 bases and 2 bases, in that order; junction bases with no gene match: 2. Germline loops: CDR1 LGHNA, CDR2 YNFKEQ. CDR3 sequence reads: CASSQDRDRAYNEQFF. In nucleotides, the CDR3 is TGTGCCAGCAGCCAAGACCGGGACAGGGCCTACAATGAGCAGTTCTTC.

This clonotype was detected many times. V and J are TRBV20-1 and TRBJ2-7; D possibly corresponds to TRBD1 (5 bases). The CDR3 totals 12 residues. Trimming cost V 3 bases and J 5 bases, with 11 bases left between them. From germline, CDR1 is DFQATT and CDR2 SNEGSKA (reference sequence). CDR3 residues: CSASRKGDEQYF. CDR3 nucleotides: TGCAGTGCTAGTAGGAAAGGGGACGAGCAGTACTTC.

There are many counts of this clonotype. This chain links TRBV5-1 with TRBJ2-7; D unclear. CDR1 is SGHRS and CDR2 is YFSETQ in the germline V gene. With 0 bases removed from V and 5 bases from J, the gap between germline ends came to 3 bases. The CDR3 runs 11 residues. The CDR3 protein is CASSLEDEQYF. The CDR3 coding sequence is TGCGCCAGCAGCTTGGAGGACGAGCAGTACTTC.